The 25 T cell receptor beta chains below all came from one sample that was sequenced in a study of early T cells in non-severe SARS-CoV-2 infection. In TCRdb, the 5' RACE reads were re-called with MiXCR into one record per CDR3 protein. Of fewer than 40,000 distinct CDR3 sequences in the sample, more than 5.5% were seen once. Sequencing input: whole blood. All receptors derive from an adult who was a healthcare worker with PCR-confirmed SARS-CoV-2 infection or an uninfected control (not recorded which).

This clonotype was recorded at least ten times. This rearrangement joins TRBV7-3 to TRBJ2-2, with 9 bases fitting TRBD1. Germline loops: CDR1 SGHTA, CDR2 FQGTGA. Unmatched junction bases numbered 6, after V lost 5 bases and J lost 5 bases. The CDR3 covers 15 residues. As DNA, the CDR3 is TGTGCCAGCAGCCCCCGACAGGGGGAGACCGGGGAGCTGTTTTTT. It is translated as CASSPRQGETGELFF.

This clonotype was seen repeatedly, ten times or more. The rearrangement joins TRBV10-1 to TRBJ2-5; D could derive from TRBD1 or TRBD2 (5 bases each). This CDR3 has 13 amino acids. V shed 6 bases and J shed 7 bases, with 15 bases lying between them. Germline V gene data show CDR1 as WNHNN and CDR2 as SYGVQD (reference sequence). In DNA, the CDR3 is TGCGCCAGCAGCGGGACGAAATCTGCGACCCAGTACTTC. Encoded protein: CASSGTKSATQYF.

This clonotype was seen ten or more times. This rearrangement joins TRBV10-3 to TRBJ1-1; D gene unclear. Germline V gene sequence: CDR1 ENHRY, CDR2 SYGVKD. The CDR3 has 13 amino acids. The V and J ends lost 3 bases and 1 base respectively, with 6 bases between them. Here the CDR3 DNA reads TGTGCCATCAGTGACTCTGGGAACACTGAAGCTTTCTTT. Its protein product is CAISDSGNTEAFF.

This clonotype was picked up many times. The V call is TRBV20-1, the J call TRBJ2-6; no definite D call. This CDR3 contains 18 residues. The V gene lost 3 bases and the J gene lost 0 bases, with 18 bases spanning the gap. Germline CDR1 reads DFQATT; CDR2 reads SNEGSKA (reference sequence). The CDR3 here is CSASVEDVIISGANVLTF. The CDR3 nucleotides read TGCAGTGCTAGTGTAGAGGACGTCATAATCTCTGGGGCCAACGTCCTGACTTTC.

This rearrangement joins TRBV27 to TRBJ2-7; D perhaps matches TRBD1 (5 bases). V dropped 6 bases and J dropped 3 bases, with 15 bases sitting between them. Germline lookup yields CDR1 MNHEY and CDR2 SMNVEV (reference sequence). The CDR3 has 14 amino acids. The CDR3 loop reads CASRIIGDSYEQYF. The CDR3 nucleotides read TGTGCCAGCAGGATTATAGGGGATAGCTACGAGCAGTACTTC.

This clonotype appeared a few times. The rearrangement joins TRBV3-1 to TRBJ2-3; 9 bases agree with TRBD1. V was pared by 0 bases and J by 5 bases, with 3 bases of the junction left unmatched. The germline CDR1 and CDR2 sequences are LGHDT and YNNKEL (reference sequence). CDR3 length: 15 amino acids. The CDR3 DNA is TGTGCCAGCAGCCAAGATGCGACAGGGGGAGATACGCAGTATTTT. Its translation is CASSQDATGGDTQYF.

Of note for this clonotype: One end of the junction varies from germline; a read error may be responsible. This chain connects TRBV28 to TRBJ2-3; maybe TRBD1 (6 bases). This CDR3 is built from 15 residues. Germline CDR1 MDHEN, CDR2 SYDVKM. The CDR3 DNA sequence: TGTGCCAGCAGTTCCGCGGGTTCTAGGACAGATACGGAGTATTTT. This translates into CASSSAGSRTDTEYF.

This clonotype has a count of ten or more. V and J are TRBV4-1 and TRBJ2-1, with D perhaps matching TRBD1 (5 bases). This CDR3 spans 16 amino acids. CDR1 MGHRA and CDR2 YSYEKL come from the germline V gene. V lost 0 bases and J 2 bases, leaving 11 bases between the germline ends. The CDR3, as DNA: TGCGCCAGCAGCCAAGATGGGGCGATAGCCTACAATGAGCAGTTCTTC. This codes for CASSQDGAIAYNEQFF.

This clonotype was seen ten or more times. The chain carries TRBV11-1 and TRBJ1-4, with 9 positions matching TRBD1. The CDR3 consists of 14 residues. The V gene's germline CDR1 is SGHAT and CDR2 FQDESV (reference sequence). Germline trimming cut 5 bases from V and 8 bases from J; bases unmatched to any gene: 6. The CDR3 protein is CASSPRTGDEKLFF. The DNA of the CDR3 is TGTGCCAGCAGCCCTCGGACAGGGGACGAAAAACTGTTTTTT.

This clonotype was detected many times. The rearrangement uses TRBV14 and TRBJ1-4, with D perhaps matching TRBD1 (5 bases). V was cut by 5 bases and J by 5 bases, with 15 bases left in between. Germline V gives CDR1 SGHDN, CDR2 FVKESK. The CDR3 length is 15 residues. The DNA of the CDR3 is TGTGCCAGCAGCGCCCGTGGGGGGTCGAATGAAAAACTGTTTTTT. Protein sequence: CASSARGGSNEKLFF.

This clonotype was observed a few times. The CDR3: CASSEPYLGTSGSGNEQFF. The CDR3 nucleotides are TGCGCCAGCAGTGAGCCTTACCTCGGGACTAGCGGGAGTGGGAATGAGCAGTTCTTC. The chain combines TRBV10-2 with TRBJ2-1; TRBD2 agrees at 14 bases. J was trimmed by 7 bases and V by 2 bases; bases with no gene match: 13. The CDR3 is made up of 19 amino acids. Per the germline V gene, CDR1 is WSHSY and CDR2 is SAAADI.

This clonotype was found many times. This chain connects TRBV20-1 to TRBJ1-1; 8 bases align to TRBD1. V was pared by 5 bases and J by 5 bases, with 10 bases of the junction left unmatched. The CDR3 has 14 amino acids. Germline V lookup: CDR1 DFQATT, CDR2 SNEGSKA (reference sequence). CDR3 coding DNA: TGCAGTGCTCCCCGATCAGGGGGCCGGACTGAAGCTTTCTTT. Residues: CSAPRSGGRTEAFF.

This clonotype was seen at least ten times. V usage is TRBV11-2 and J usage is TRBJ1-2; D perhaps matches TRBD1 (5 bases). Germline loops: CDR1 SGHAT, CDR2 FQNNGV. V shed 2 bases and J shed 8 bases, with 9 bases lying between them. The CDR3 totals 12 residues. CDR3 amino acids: CASSLSRTGYTF. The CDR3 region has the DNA TGTGCCAGCAGCTTATCCCGGACAGGCTACACCTTC.

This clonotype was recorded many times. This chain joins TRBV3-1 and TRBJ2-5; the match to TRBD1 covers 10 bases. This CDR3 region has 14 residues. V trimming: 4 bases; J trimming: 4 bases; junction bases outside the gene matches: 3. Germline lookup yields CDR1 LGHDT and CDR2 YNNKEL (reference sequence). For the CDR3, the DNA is TGTGCCAGCAGCCCCGACAGGGGGCGAGAGACCCAGTACTTC. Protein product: CASSPDRGRETQYF.

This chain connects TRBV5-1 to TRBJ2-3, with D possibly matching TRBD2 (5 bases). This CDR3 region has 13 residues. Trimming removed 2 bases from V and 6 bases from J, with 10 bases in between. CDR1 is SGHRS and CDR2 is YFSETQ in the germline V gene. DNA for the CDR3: TGCGCCAGCAGCTTAGACTACGGGGATACGCAGTATTTT. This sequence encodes CASSLDYGDTQYF.

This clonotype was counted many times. The CDR3 DNA is TGCGCCAGCAGCCCCAGCAGGGGATCTGACAATGAGCAGTTCTTC. This encodes CASSPSRGSDNEQFF. The chain has TRBV4-1 and TRBJ2-1; possibly TRBD1 for D (6 bases). CDR1 and CDR2 (germline): MGHRA, YSYEKL. This CDR3 has 15 residues. The V gene lost 4 bases and the J gene lost 5 bases, with 15 bases spanning the gap.

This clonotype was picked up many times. The CDR3 reads CASTHGRGRPYNEQFF. The CDR3 nucleotides are TGCGCCAGCACCCACGGGAGAGGGCGGCCCTACAATGAGCAGTTCTTC. The chain employs TRBV10-2 and TRBJ2-1, with TRBD2 as a possible D gene (6 bases). V lost 7 bases and J 2 bases, leaving 18 bases between the germline ends. This CDR3 contains 16 residues. CDR1 and CDR2 (germline): WSHSY, SAAADI.

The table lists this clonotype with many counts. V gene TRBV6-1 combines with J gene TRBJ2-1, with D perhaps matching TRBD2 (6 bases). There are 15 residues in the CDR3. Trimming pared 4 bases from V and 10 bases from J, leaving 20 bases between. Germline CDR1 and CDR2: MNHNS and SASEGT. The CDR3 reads CASSARDWYNLEQFF. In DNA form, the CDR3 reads TGTGCCAGCAGTGCCCGGGACTGGTACAATTTAGAGCAGTTCTTC.

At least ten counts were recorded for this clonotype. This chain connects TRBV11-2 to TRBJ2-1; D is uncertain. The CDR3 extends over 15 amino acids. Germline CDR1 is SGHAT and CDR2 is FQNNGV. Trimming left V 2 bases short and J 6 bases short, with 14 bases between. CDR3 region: CASSLNPMASNEQFF. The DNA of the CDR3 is TGTGCCAGCAGCTTAAACCCCATGGCCAGCAATGAGCAGTTCTTC.

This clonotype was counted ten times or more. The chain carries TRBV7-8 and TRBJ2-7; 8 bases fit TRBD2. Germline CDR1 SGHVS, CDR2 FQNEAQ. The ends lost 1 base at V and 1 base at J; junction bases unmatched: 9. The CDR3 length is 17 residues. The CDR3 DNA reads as TGTGCCAGCAGCTTAGTGGGGGCTAGCGGGTCTTCCTACGAGCAGTACTTC. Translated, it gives CASSLVGASGSSYEQYF.

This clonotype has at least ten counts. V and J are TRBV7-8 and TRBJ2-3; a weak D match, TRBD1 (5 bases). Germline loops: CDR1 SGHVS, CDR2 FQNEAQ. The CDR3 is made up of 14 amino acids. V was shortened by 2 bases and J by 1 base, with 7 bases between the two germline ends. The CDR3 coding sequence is TGTGCCAGCAGCTTACCCAGGGGCACAGATACGCAGTATTTT. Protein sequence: CASSLPRGTDTQYF.

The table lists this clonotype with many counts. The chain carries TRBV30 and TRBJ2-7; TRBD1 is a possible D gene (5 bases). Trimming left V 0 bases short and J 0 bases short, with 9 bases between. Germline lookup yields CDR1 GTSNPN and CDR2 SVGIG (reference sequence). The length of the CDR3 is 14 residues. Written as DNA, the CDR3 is TGTGCCTGGAGTGTAGACAGACGCTCCTACGAGCAGTACTTC. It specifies CAWSVDRRSYEQYF.

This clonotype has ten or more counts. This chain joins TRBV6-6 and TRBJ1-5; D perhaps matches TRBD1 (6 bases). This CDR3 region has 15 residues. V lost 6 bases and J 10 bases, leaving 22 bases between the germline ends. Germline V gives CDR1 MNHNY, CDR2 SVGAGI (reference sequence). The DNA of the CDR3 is TGTGCCAGCAGCACCCTGGGGGGCCCGGGGCCACCCCAGCATTTT. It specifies CASSTLGGPGPPQHF.

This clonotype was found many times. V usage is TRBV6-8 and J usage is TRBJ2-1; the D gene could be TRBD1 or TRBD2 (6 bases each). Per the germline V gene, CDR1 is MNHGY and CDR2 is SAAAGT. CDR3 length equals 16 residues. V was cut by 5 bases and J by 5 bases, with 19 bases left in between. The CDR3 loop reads CASSRTGAELHNEQFF. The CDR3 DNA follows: TGTGCCAGCAGTCGGACGGGGGCGGAACTACACAATGAGCAGTTCTTC.

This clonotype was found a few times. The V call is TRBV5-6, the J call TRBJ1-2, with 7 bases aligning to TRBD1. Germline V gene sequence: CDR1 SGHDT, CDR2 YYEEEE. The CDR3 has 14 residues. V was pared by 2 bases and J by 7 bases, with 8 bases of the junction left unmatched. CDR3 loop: CASSLDRVARGYTF. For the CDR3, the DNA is TGTGCCAGCAGCTTAGACAGGGTTGCCCGTGGCTACACCTTC.